A selection of T cell receptor beta chains follows, all from one sample in a study of OX40 agonist ivuxolimab in advanced cancers. The protocol was immunoSEQ multiplex PCR, while the TCRdb copy is restricted to in-frame clones and leaves out a portion. The sample has under 70,000 clones, about 88% seen once. Sequencing used CD4+ or CD8+ T cells sorted from blood, obtained in a trial of the OX40 agonist ivuxolimab. The source is an adult with an advanced solid tumor such as melanoma, head and neck, liver or kidney cancer. CDR3s include the opening cysteine and the closing phenylalanine or tryptophan. D genes are given only for firm matches. Clone size, where shown, is once, few, many, or a class for clones that have expanded.

J gene,D gene,V gene,clone size,CDR3 protein,CDR3 DNA
TRBJ1-2,.,TRBV18,.,CASSPTDNYGYTF,TGTGCCAGCTCACCCACTGATAACTATGGCTACACCTTC
TRBJ2-1,TRBD2,TRBV28,.,CASSSRLAGGLDSEQFF,TGTGCCAGCAGTTCCCGACTAGCGGGAGGGCTAGATAGTGAGCAGTTCTTC
TRBJ2-1,.,TRBV10-3,.,CAISEIGSQQFF,TGTGCCATCAGTGAGATCGGTAGCCAGCAGTTCTTC
TRBJ2-7,.,TRBV19,.,CASSDTSYEQYF,TGTGCCAGTAGTGACACCTCCTACGAGCAGTACTTC
TRBJ2-5,.,TRBV11-2,.,CASSLALGGNQYF,TGTGCCAGCAGCTTAGCGCTGGGCGGGAATCAGTACTTC
TRBJ2-5,TRBD2,TRBV29-1,.,CSVGLAQETQYF,TGCAGCGTGGGACTAGCGCAAGAGACCCAGTACTTC
TRBJ1-6,.,TRBV5-6,once,CASSLGGRSSPLHF,TGTGCCAGCAGCTTGGGGGGGAGAAGTTCACCCCTCCACTTT
TRBJ1-1,TRBD1,TRBV5-4,.,CASSPPGGITHTEAFF,TGTGCCAGCAGCCCGCCAGGGGGGATAACGCACACTGAAGCTTTCTTT
TRBJ2-3,.,TRBV9,once,CASSVGGTPSTDTQYF,TGTGCCAGCAGCGTAGGAGGGACCCCTAGCACAGATACGCAGTATTTT
TRBJ2-3,.,TRBV21-1,.,CASSKDRRGQYF,TGTGCCAGCAGCAAAGATCGGAGAGGGCAGTATTTT
TRBJ2-2,.,TRBV6-6,once,CASTPGGELFF,TGTGCCAGCACCCCGGGCGGGGAGCTGTTTTTT
TRBJ2-1,TRBD2,TRBV5-1,.,CASSISIAGGLGEQFF,TGCGCCAGCTCTATTTCTATAGCGGGAGGTCTCGGTGAGCAGTTCTTC
TRBJ2-5,.,TRBV7-2,.,CASSLGRPQETQYF,TGTGCCAGCAGCTTAGGACGCCCTCAAGAGACCCAGTACTTC
TRBJ2-7,TRBD1,TRBV6-1,few,CASSAGDRGNYEQYF,TGTGCCAGCAGTGCCGGAGACAGGGGGAACTACGAGCAGTACTTC
TRBJ1-6,TRBD1,TRBV2,.,CASSEISGGAYSSPLHF,TGTGCCAGCAGTGAAATATCAGGGGGCGCATACTCATCACCCCTCCACTTT
TRBJ2-1,TRBD1,TRBV25-1,.,CASRPTGGGGEQFF,TGTGCCAGCAGACCGACAGGGGGCGGGGGTGAGCAGTTCTTC
TRBJ1-1,TRBD1,TRBV6-1,.,CASSLTGTGATEAFF,TGTGCCAGCAGCCTTACCGGGACAGGGGCCACTGAAGCTTTCTTT
TRBJ2-7,.,TRBV2,.,CASNPRQVSYEQYF,TGTGCCAGCAATCCCCGGCAGGTCTCCTACGAGCAGTACTTC
TRBJ1-5,TRBD1,TRBV9,.,CASRIKDGTGRESNQPQHF,TGTGCCAGCAGGATTAAAGACGGGACAGGGAGGGAGAGCAATCAGCCCCAGCATTTT
TRBJ2-3,.,TRBV7-3,.,CASSPQGRATDTQYF,TGTGCCAGCAGCCCCCAGGGACGAGCGACAGATACGCAGTATTTT
TRBJ2-5,.,TRBV6-1,medium-sized,CASSEASIFETQYF,TGTGCCAGCAGTGAAGCAAGCATTTTTGAGACCCAGTACTTC
TRBJ1-1,.,TRBV7-3,few,CASSSQGYTEAFF,TGTGCCAGCAGCTCACAGGGATACACTGAAGCTTTCTTT
TRBJ1-2,.,TRBV5-1,few,CASSTGARNGYTF,TGCGCCAGCAGCACCGGGGCTAGGAATGGCTACACCTTC
TRBJ1-1,.,TRBV7-3,.,CASSPKGQGQWSEAFF,TGTGCCAGCAGCCCCAAGGGTCAGGGGCAGTGGTCTGAAGCTTTCTTT
TRBJ2-7,.,TRBV5-5,.,CASSQLNSRREQYF,TGTGCCAGCAGCCAACTGAATTCCCGCCGGGAGCAGTACTTC
TRBJ1-1,.,TRBV27,.,CASSLYGTSTEAFF,TGTGCCAGCAGTTTATACGGGACAAGCACTGAAGCTTTCTTT
TRBJ1-4,.,TRBV30,.,CAWSVRGKTTTNEKLFF,TGTGCCTGGAGTGTACGGGGAAAGACAACTACTAATGAAAAACTGTTTTTT
TRBJ2-1,.,TRBV5-5,.,CASSIRDAAYNEQFF,TGTGCCAGCAGCATCCGGGACGCAGCCTACAATGAGCAGTTCTTC
TRBJ2-7,TRBD2,TRBV4-1,.,CASSPGGGASEQYF,TGCGCCAGCAGCCCGGGGGGGGGAGCCTCCGAGCAGTACTTC
TRBJ2-7,.,TRBV9,.,CASSVRGGGSYEQYF,TGTGCCAGCAGCGTCAGGGGGGGCGGTTCATACGAGCAGTACTTC
TRBJ1-3,.,TRBV10-3,.,CAISGATGSSGNTIYF,TGTGCCATCAGTGGGGCAACAGGGTCCTCTGGAAACACCATATATTTT
TRBJ2-7,.,TRBV10-3,once,CAISEGQSYSYEQYF,TGTGCCATCAGTGAGGGACAGTCATATTCCTACGAGCAGTACTTC
TRBJ2-5,.,TRBV30,.,CAWTGLSKHPQETQYF,TGTGCCTGGACGGGGTTATCCAAACACCCCCAAGAGACCCAGTACTTC
TRBJ2-1,.,TRBV7-2,.,CASSVGTVSYNEQFF,TGTGCCAGCAGCGTTGGGACCGTTTCTTACAATGAGCAGTTCTTC
TRBJ1-4,TRBD1,TRBV6-6,.,CASTNRGRREKLFF,TGTGCCAGCACCAACAGGGGGCGGAGAGAAAAACTGTTTTTT
TRBJ1-3,TRBD1,TRBV5-1,.,CASRGSGGSGNTIYF,TGCGCCAGCAGAGGATCAGGGGGCTCTGGAAACACCATATATTTT
TRBJ2-7,TRBD2,TRBV6-6,once,CASSSTAGRTEQYF,TGTGCCAGCAGTTCCACAGCGGGAAGGACCGAGCAGTACTTC
TRBJ1-2,.,TRBV6-1,.,CASSGRRRPNYGYTF,TGTGCCAGCAGTGGCCGGCGGCGACCTAACTATGGCTACACCTTC
TRBJ2-3,TRBD1,TRBV2,.,CASSSTGGKRNTQYF,TGTGCCAGCAGTTCTACAGGGGGAAAGCGGAATACGCAGTATTTT
TRBJ2-7,.,TRBV19,once,CASAGPSYEQYF,TGTGCCAGCGCCGGGCCCTCCTACGAGCAGTACTTC
TRBJ2-4,TRBD2,TRBV7-3,.,CASSLGGLAETENIQYF,TGTGCCAGCAGCTTAGGGGGACTAGCGGAGACCGAAAACATTCAGTACTTC
TRBJ1-2,.,TRBV25-1,few,CASSDDLNGYTF,TGTGCCAGCAGTGATGATCTGAATGGCTACACCTTC
TRBJ2-1,.,TRBV11-2,.,CASSHQDEQFF,TGTGCCAGCAGCCACCAAGATGAGCAGTTCTTC
TRBJ1-2,TRBD1,TRBV27,once,CASRQGDSQQATF,TGTGCCAGCAGACAGGGGGATAGTCAACAAGCCACCTTC